This passage covers 6 T cell receptor beta chains from one sample sequenced in a study of T cells in Graves' hyperthyroidism and ophthalmopathy. Amplification targeted TCR beta CDR3 regions from RNA transcripts. Carried out on the TCR CDR3, a first-round RT-PCR used the HTBI primer set. TCRdb ran MiXCR on the multiplex PCR reads and lists one entry per CDR3 protein. This table has approximately 600,000 distinct CDR3 sequences, less than 25% appearing once. The source material was blood. The receptors stem from a man younger than 40 with Graves' ophthalmopathy.

This clonotype appeared a few times. The V gene is TRBV4-1, the J gene TRBJ2-6; 8 positions match TRBD2. CDR1 and CDR2 from the germline V gene are MGHRA and YSYEKL. Losses at the gene ends were 2 bases for V and 1 base for J; bases not matched to a gene: 1. This CDR3 is 16 amino acids long. The CDR3 sequence is CASSQRGGSGANVLTF. In DNA form, the CDR3 reads TGCGCCAGCAGCCAACGGGGGGGATCTGGGGCCAACGTCCTGACTTTC.

This clonotype was picked up a small number of times. The genes are TRBV20-1 and TRBJ2-7, with D perhaps being TRBD1 or TRBD2 (7 bases each). This CDR3 is built from 16 residues. The V gene's germline CDR1 is DFQATT and CDR2 SNEGSKA (reference sequence). Trimming shortened V by 5 bases and J by 4 bases, and 24 bases separated the two germline ends. CDR3 protein: CSAPLGAGGAIYEQYF. The CDR3 nucleotides read TGCAGTGCTCCACTAGGGGCAGGGGGGGCTATATACGAGCAGTACTTC.

This clonotype was observed a handful of times. The chain links TRBV19 to TRBJ1-5; no definite D call. From germline, CDR1 is LNHDA and CDR2 SQIVND (reference sequence). The length of the CDR3 is 12 residues. V lost 3 bases and J 4 bases, leaving 4 bases between the germline ends. The CDR3, as DNA: TGTGCCAGTAGTATTGGGAATCAGCCCCAGCATTTT. Protein: CASSIGNQPQHF.

The J gene is TRBJ2-5, the V gene TRBV7-9, with 9 bases that match TRBD1. Germline lookup yields CDR1 SEHNR and CDR2 FQNEAQ (reference sequence). The CDR3 consists of 15 residues. V lost 6 bases to trimming and J lost 5 bases; unmatched junction nucleotides: 10. DNA for the CDR3: TGTGCCAGCAGGTCTACAGGGGGCATGGCGGAGACCCAGTACTTC. It specifies CASRSTGGMAETQYF.

The CDR3 reads CASSFEGASSYEQYF. DNA of the CDR3: TGCGCCAGCAGCTTTGAGGGTGCGAGCTCCTACGAGCAGTACTTC. This chain uses TRBV5-1 with TRBJ2-7, with a weak D call TRBD2 (5 bases). Germline V gene sequence: CDR1 SGHRS, CDR2 YFSETQ. V shed 2 bases and J shed 0 bases, with 12 bases lying between them. This CDR3 is built from 15 residues.

The chain couples TRBV5-1 to TRBJ1-6; D not certain. The CDR3 contains 16 residues. Germline lookup yields CDR1 SGHRS and CDR2 YFSETQ. Trimming removed 0 bases at V and 0 bases at J, with 7 bases between. The CDR3 region has the DNA TGCGCCAGCAGCTTGGATCAGCCCTCCTATAATTCACCCCTCCACTTT. Translated: CASSLDQPSYNSPLHF.